These 30 T cell receptor beta chains came from one sample sequenced in a study of post-analysis software for immune sequencing data. Study-wide findings and caveats: Compared with controls, patients had more of roughly five TRBV segments, including TRBV5-6, TRBV5-1 and TRBV20-1.

Incorporated into the TCR beta cDNA libraries were unique molecular identifiers, which served to reduce PCR and sequencing biases. Each CDR3 protein gets one entry after TCRdb re-called the PCR reads with MiXCR. This table has 650,000 to 900,000 distinct CDR3 sequences, 46% appearing once. These receptors have no known antigen. The sample consisted of blood. All receptors derive from a girl aged 5-17 years with multiple sclerosis.

The J gene is TRBJ2-3, the V gene TRBV7-2; no reliable D call. The CDR3 spans 15 residues. Germline CDR1 reads SGHTA; CDR2 reads FQGNSA. Trimming took 2 bases from V and 6 from J, leaving 15 bases between them. The CDR3 region is CASSLLWTSTDTQYF. The CDR3 region has the DNA TGTGCCAGCAGCTTACTTTGGACGTCGACGGATACGCAGTATTTT.

The sample holds a few counts of this clonotype. The rearrangement links TRBV29-1 to TRBJ1-1; no clear D gene. The CDR3 is 14 amino acids. The germline V gene encodes CDR1 SQVTM and CDR2 ANQGSEA. Trimming removed 8 bases from V and 7 bases from J, with 23 bases in between. The DNA of the CDR3 is TGCAGCATAACCGACCCATCGAGACCGAATGAAGCTTTCTTT. Its translation: CSITDPSRPNEAFF.

The sample holds a few counts of this clonotype. The chain uses TRBV21-1 and TRBJ2-4; the table's D call of TRBD1 was not tested on the DNA. TRBV21-1 is flagged as a pseudogene. CDR3 size: 16 residues. This CDR3 reads CASSSKGRLDKNIQYF. In nucleotides, the CDR3 is TGTGCCAGCAGTTCCAAGGGACGTCTGGACAAAAACATTCAGTACTTC.

The chain uses TRBV20-1 and TRBJ1-5; no clear D. The CDR3 is made up of 16 amino acids. Germline assignment: CDR1 DFQATT and CDR2 SNEGSKA (reference sequence). Trimming shortened V by 2 bases and J by 2 bases, and 16 bases separated the two germline ends. Here the CDR3 DNA reads TGCAGTGCTAGAAGTCAAGGTTTCGGCGGCAATCAGCCCCAGCATTTT. Its protein product is CSARSQGFGGNQPQHF.

This chain joins TRBV13 and TRBJ2-1, with D hard to call. V dropped 5 bases and J dropped 4 bases, with 9 bases sitting between them. The CDR3 runs 13 residues. In germline, CDR1 is PRHDT, CDR2 FYEKMQ (reference sequence). The CDR3 protein is CASSARTYNEQFF. DNA for the CDR3: TGTGCCAGCAGCGCTAGAACTTACAATGAGCAGTTCTTC.

This chain joins TRBV9 and TRBJ2-1, with D possibly called TRBD1 or TRBD2 (5 bases each). The CDR3 is 13 amino acids. V was shortened by 3 bases and J by 8 bases, with 12 bases between the two germline ends. CDR1 is SGDLS, CDR2 YYNGEE, per germline. In DNA, the CDR3 is TGTGCCAGCAGCGCGGGACGTGGCTATGAGCAGTTCTTC. Encoded protein: CASSAGRGYEQFF.

The CDR3 region has the DNA TGTGCCAGCAGCCAAGAAGAGGGGCGGGTAATGGATGGCTACACCTTC. Amino acids: CASSQEEGRVMDGYTF. J is TRBJ1-2 and V is TRBV4-2, with D maybe TRBD1 (5 bases). Germline V gene lookup returns CDR1 LGHNA and CDR2 YNFKEQ. Trimming left V 0 bases short and J 6 bases short, with 17 bases between. This CDR3 is 16 amino acids long.

This chain uses TRBV28 with TRBJ1-1, with D maybe TRBD1 (5 bases). There are 13 residues in the CDR3. Germline values: CDR1 MDHEN, CDR2 SYDVKM. With 7 bases removed from V and 6 bases from J, the gap between germline ends came to 15 bases. This chain's CDR3 is CASIPDSLPEAFF. The CDR3 nucleotides read TGTGCCAGCATTCCAGACAGTCTCCCTGAAGCTTTCTTT.

The V gene is TRBV20-1, the J gene TRBJ2-7; D is perhaps TRBD1 or TRBD2 (5 bases each). V was clipped by 7 bases and J by 0 bases, with 16 bases between them. Germline V gene lookup returns CDR1 DFQATT and CDR2 SNEGSKA (reference sequence). This CDR3 spans 14 amino acids. CDR3 amino acids: CSGTGGGRSYEQYF. In DNA, the CDR3 is TGCAGTGGCACAGGTGGGGGACGCTCCTACGAGCAGTACTTC.

The genes are TRBV9 and TRBJ2-5; possibly TRBD1 for D (7 bases). The tail of the sequence fits TRBJ2-7 better, so the J call may be wrong. Germline V gene sequence: CDR1 SGDLS, CDR2 YYNGEE. CDR3 size: 14 residues. CDR3 sequence (DNA): TGTGCCAGCAGCGTAGACCTGCAGGGGGGCGAGCAGTACTTC. Its translation: CASSVDLQGGEQYF.

This clonotype was picked up a small number of times. The gene calls are TRBV12-3 or TRBV12-4 and TRBJ2-5; 8 nucleotides match TRBD1. Matching the DNA end better, TRBJ2-7 makes the J call doubtful. The CDR3 sequence is 13 residues long. As DNA, the CDR3 is TGTGCCAGCAGTTTAGGGACAGGGCGCGAGCAGTACTTC. It codes for CASSLGTGREQYF.

This clonotype has just a few counts. This chain connects TRBV13 to TRBJ2-1, with 7 bases aligning to TRBD1. CDR3 size: 18 residues. V trimming: 3 bases; J trimming: 1 base; junction bases outside the gene matches: 12. Germline assignment: CDR1 PRHDT and CDR2 FYEKMQ (reference sequence). The CDR3, as DNA: TGTGCCAGCAGCTTCAGAGCTAAGACAGGGATTTCCTACAATGAGCAGTTCTTC. This sequence encodes CASSFRAKTGISYNEQFF. Using reference TRBV13 and TRBJ2-1 for the parts outside the CDR3, the full variable domain is AAGVIQSPRHLIKEKRETATLKCYPIPRHDTVYWYQQGPGQDPQFLISFYEKMQSDKGSIPDRFSAQQFSDYHSELNMSSLELGDSALYFCASSFRAKTGISYNEQFFGPGTRLTVL.

The chain employs TRBV28 and TRBJ2-5; 11 positions match TRBD2. The J call is in doubt because the DNA end fits TRBJ2-4 better. Germline CDR1 MDHEN, CDR2 SYDVKM. This CDR3 is 17 amino acids long. In DNA form, the CDR3 reads TGTGCCAGCAGCCGGACTAGCGGGTCCTCTGGGGAAAACATTCAGTACTTC. Translation: CASSRTSGSSGENIQYF.

CDR3 nucleotides: TGCAGCTCCGGGCAGGAGGGCGGCACAGATACGCAGTATTTT. It specifies CSSGQEGGTDTQYF. V usage is TRBV29-1 and J usage is TRBJ2-3, with TRBD2 as a possible D gene (6 bases). CDR3 length equals 14 residues. Looked up from germline, CDR1 is SQVTM and CDR2 is ANQGSEA. V lost 8 bases and J lost 1, with 16 bases in between.

The rearrangement links TRBV6-2 or TRBV6-3 to TRBJ2-7; D is ambiguous. Germline V lookup: CDR1 MNHEY, CDR2 SVGEGT. This CDR3 has 12 amino acids. V lost 6 bases, J lost 3 bases, and 9 bases lay in between. CDR3 nucleotides: TGTGCCAGCAGCAAGATGAGCTACGAGCAGTACTTC. This gives the protein CASSKMSYEQYF.

Concerning this clonotype itself: One end of the junction fails to match germline, which may point to a read error. This chain links TRBV12-3 or TRBV12-4 with TRBJ2-5, with D perhaps TRBD1 or TRBD2 (5 bases each). This CDR3 region has 13 residues. As DNA, the CDR3 is TGTGCCAGCAGTTTCTGGGACCAAGAGGCCCAGTACTTC. Amino acids: CASSFWDQEAQYF.

V and J are TRBV29-1 and TRBJ1-2, with TRBD1 matching over 8 bases. The V gene end was trimmed by 4 bases and the J gene end by 8 bases; junction bases not matched to a gene: 9. This CDR3 is 13 amino acids long. Germline loops: CDR1 SQVTM, CDR2 ANQGSEA. The DNA for the CDR3 is TGCAGCGTTGTTACAGGGGGTCGACGGGGCTACACCTTC. Protein product: CSVVTGGRRGYTF.

This chain links TRBV19 with TRBJ2-7; D unclear. This CDR3 is built from 14 residues. Trimming took 0 bases from V and 1 from J, leaving 7 bases between them. Germline V gene lookup returns CDR1 LNHDA and CDR2 SQIVND (reference sequence). CDR3 bases: TGTGCCAGTAGTATAGAGGCTAGGTCCTACGAGCAGTACTTC. Residues: CASSIEARSYEQYF.

The chain carries TRBV5-5 and TRBJ2-5, with 10 bases fitting TRBD1. CDR1 and CDR2 (germline): SGHKS, YYEKEE (reference sequence). Losses at the gene ends were 1 base for V and 5 bases for J; bases not matched to a gene: 8. The CDR3 is made up of 16 amino acids. The CDR3 loop is CASSLTGTGVFETQYF. The CDR3 bases are TGTGCCAGCAGCTTGACCGGGACAGGGGTATTCGAGACCCAGTACTTC.

This clonotype came up a few times. The chain carries TRBV20-1 and TRBJ2-4; no clear D gene. The ends were cut back, 3 bases at V and 0 bases at J, with 12 bases in the middle. CDR1 is DFQATT and CDR2 is SNEGSKA in the germline V gene (reference sequence). The CDR3 sequence is 15 residues long. CDR3 coding DNA: TGCAGTGCTAGGCCTCCAGGTGTAGCCAAAAACATTCAGTACTTC. It specifies CSARPPGVAKNIQYF.

The J gene is TRBJ2-2, the V gene TRBV5-1, with D possibly TRBD2 on 6 matching bases. The CDR3 consists of 19 residues. The V end lost 0 bases, the J end lost 3 bases, and 21 bases lay between the germline ends. Germline V gives CDR1 SGHRS, CDR2 YFSETQ. CDR3 bases: TGCGCCAGCAGCTTGGGACGGAGGAGCGGGTTGGCGGACACCGGGGAGCTGTTTTTT. Its translation is CASSLGRRSGLADTGELFF.

The chain couples TRBV12-3 or TRBV12-4 to TRBJ1-5, with TRBD1 matching over 8 bases. V lost 8 bases, J lost 0 bases, and 18 bases stayed unmatched. The CDR3 length is 19 residues. DNA of the CDR3: TGTGCCAGCGGGGCAGGGGGCCCCGGGGGGAGCTATAGCAATCAGCCCCAGCATTTT. Encoded protein: CASGAGGPGGSYSNQPQHF.

This clonotype was observed a handful of times. The chain uses TRBV12-5 and TRBJ1-2, with a possible D match to TRBD1 (6 bases). The CDR3 is 13 amino acids. V lost 6 bases and J lost 6, with 14 bases in between. CDR1 is LGHNT, CDR2 FRNRAP, per germline. The CDR3 coding sequence is TGTGCTAGTGGCGCCGGACAGTGGGATGGCTACACCTTC. Translated: CASGAGQWDGYTF. Full variable domain (remainder filled in from reference TRBV12-5 and TRBJ1-2): DARVTQTPRHKVTEMGQEVTMRCQPILGHNTVFWYRQTMMQGLELLAYFRNRAPLDDSGMPKDRFSAEMPDATLATLKIQPSEPRDSAVYFCASGAGQWDGYTFGSGTRLTVV.

The rearrangement joins TRBV29-1 to TRBJ1-2; D might be TRBD1 (5 bases). Trimming took 6 bases from V and 4 from J, leaving 15 bases between them. The CDR3 spans 13 residues. Germline V gives CDR1 SQVTM, CDR2 ANQGSEA. The CDR3, as DNA: TGCAGCGTCGGGGGGGACGGGATCTATGGCTACACCTTC. As protein: CSVGGDGIYGYTF.

This clonotype was seen a few times. The V call is TRBV7-8, the J call TRBJ1-5, with 7 nucleotides matching TRBD1. Germline V lookup: CDR1 SGHVS, CDR2 FQNEAQ. This CDR3 has 14 amino acids. J gave up 4 bases and V 5 bases, and 5 bases lay outside the gene matches. The CDR3 DNA reads TGTGCCAGCAGCGCTCGACAGGGAAATCAGCCCCAGCATTTT. As protein: CASSARQGNQPQHF.

The J gene is TRBJ2-1, the V gene TRBV11-3, with D tentatively TRBD2 (5 bases). V gave up 5 bases and J gave up 5 bases, with 19 bases separating them. The germline V gene has CDR1 SGHNT and CDR2 YENEEA. The CDR3 covers 16 residues. The CDR3 protein is CASSPHDGGPDNEQFF. DNA for the CDR3: TGTGCCAGCAGCCCCCATGATGGCGGGCCTGACAATGAGCAGTTCTTC. Drawing the rest from reference TRBV11-3 and TRBJ2-1, the complete variable domain is EAGVVQSPRYKIIEKKQPVAFWCNPISGHNTLYWYLQNLGQGPELLIRYENEEAVDDSQLPKDRFSAERLKGVDSTLKIQPAELGDSAVYLCASSPHDGGPDNEQFFGPGTRLTVL.

In its sample, this clonotype was seen a few times. The V and J genes are TRBV12-3 or TRBV12-4 and TRBJ2-1; D remains ambiguous. Trimming stripped 5 bases from V and 4 bases from J, with 6 bases between. This CDR3 region has 12 residues. The CDR3 reads CASSPPYNEQFF. CDR3 bases: TGTGCCAGCAGTCCCCCTTACAATGAGCAGTTCTTC.

The chain employs TRBV12-3 or TRBV12-4 and TRBJ2-5; 12 bases line up with TRBD2. This CDR3 comprises 13 residues. V was pared by 6 bases and J by 4 bases, with 0 bases of the junction left unmatched. DNA of the CDR3: TGTGCCAGCAGACTAGCGGGAGGAGAGACCCAGTACTTC. It is translated as CASRLAGGETQYF.

This clonotype was detected once. This chain joins TRBV12-3 or TRBV12-4 and TRBJ1-1, with a tentative D call TRBD1 (6 bases). CDR3 size: 11 residues. Trimming stripped 6 bases from V and 7 bases from J, with 9 bases between. This CDR3 is CASRVRGEAFF. In DNA form, the CDR3 reads TGTGCCAGCAGGGTCAGGGGTGAAGCTTTCTTT.

This clonotype was seen a few times. The chain has TRBV6-5 and TRBJ2-7; 7 bases map to TRBD1. This CDR3 is built from 17 residues. CDR1 is MNHEY and CDR2 is SVGAGI in the germline V gene. Germline trimming cut 2 bases from V and 0 bases from J; bases unmatched to any gene: 10. CDR3 sequence: CASSYRQTGSSSYEQYF. For the CDR3, the DNA is TGTGCCAGCAGTTACCGTCAGACAGGGTCAAGCTCCTACGAGCAGTACTTC.